This T cell receptor beta chain was captured by sequencing in a study of CD8 T cells in Susac syndrome. RNA amounts of roughly 0.5 to 1 ug underwent reverse transcription with random hexamers. TCRdb re-called the immunoSEQ multiplex PCR reads with MiXCR, one entry per CDR3 protein. Of roughly 200,000 distinct CDR3 sequences in the sample, approximately 95% were seen once. Study observations and caveats: That the number of individuals in its TCR sequencing and HLA analysis was relatively small was acknowledged by the study.

High-throughput TCR beta sequencing covered peripheral CD8+ and CD4+ T cells. Comment on this clonotype: Its antigen is unknown.

The sequenced material came from CD4+ T cells from PBMCs. The sequence came from a human donor with multiple sclerosis.

The CDR3 coding sequence is TGTGCCAGCAGTGATGTGCAGGGCCCTGGGGATACGCAGTATTTT. Its protein is CASSDVQGPGDTQYF. The V call is TRBV25-1, the J call TRBJ2-3, with D possibly being TRBD1 (5 bases). V gave up 3 bases and J gave up 6 bases, with 16 bases separating them. Germline assignment: CDR1 MGHDK and CDR2 SYGVNS. This CDR3 has 15 residues.